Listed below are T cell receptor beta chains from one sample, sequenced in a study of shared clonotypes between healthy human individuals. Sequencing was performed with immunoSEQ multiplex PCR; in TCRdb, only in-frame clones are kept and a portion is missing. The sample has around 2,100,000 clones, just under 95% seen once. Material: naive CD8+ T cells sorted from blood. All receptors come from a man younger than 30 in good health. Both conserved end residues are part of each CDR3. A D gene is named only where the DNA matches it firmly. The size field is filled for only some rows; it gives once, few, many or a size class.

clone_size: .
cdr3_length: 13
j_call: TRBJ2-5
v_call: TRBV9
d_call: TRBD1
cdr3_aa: CASSGRQGETQYF
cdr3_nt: TGTGCCAGCAGCGGTCGACAGGGAGAGACCCAGTACTTC

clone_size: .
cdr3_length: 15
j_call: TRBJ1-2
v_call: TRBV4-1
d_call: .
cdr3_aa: CASSQDPYSYYGYTF
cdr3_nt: TGCGCCAGCAGCCAAGATCCGTACAGTTACTATGGCTACACCTTC

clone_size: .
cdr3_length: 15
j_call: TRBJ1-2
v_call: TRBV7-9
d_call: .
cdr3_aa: CASSLSPGVGYGYTF
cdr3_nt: TGTGCCAGCAGCTTATCCCCAGGGGTAGGCTATGGCTACACCTTC

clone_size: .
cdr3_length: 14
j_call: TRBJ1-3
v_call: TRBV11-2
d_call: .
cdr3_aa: CASSSTGTGNTIYF
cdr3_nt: TGTGCCAGCAGCTCTACCGGGACAGGAAACACCATATATTTT

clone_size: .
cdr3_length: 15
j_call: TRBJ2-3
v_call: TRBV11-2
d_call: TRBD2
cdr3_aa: CASSLTSGGVDTQYF
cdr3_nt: TGTGCCAGCAGCCTCACTAGCGGGGGTGTAGATACGCAGTATTTT

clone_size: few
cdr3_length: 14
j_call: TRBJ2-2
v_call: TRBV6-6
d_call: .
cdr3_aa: CASSYSSGPGELFF
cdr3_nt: TGTGCCAGCAGTTACTCGTCAGGGCCCGGGGAGCTGTTTTTT

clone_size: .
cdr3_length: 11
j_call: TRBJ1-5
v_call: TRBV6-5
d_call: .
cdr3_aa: CAAGGNQPQHF
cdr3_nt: TGTGCCGCGGGGGGAAATCAGCCCCAGCATTTT

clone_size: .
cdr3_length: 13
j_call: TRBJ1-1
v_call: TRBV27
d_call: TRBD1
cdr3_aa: CASSQGVYTEAFF
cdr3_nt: TGTGCCAGCAGTCAGGGGGTGTACACTGAAGCTTTCTTT

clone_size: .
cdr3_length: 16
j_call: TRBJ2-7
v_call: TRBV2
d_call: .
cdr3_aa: CASSEAWGLRAYEQYF
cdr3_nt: TGTGCCAGCAGTGAAGCCTGGGGCCTACGGGCCTACGAGCAGTACTTC

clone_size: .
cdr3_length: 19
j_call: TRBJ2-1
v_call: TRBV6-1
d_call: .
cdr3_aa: CASSERAGALQRSHNEQFF
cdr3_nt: TGTGCCAGCAGTGAAAGGGCGGGGGCCCTACAAAGGTCCCACAATGAGCAGTTCTTC

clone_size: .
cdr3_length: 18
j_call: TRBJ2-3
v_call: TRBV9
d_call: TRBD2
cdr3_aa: CASSVEGTSGIHTDTQYF
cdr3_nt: TGTGCCAGCAGCGTAGAAGGGACTAGCGGGATACACACAGATACGCAGTATTTT

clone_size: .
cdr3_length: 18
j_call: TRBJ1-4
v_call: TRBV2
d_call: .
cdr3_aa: CASSEGDTGRRANEKLFF
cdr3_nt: TGTGCCAGCAGCGAAGGGGACACGGGGCGTAGGGCTAATGAAAAACTGTTTTTT

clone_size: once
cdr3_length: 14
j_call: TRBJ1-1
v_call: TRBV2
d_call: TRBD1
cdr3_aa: CASRVPGGETEAFF
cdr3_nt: TGTGCCAGCAGAGTTCCAGGGGGCGAGACTGAAGCTTTCTTT

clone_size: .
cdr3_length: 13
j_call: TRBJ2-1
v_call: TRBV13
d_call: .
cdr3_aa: CASGVGEDNEQFF
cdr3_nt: TGTGCCAGCGGGGTAGGGGAGGACAATGAGCAGTTCTTC

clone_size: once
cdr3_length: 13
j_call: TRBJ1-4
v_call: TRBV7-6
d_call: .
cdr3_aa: CASSLGPQEKLFF
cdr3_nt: TGTGCCAGCAGCTTAGGACCCCAGGAAAAACTGTTTTTT